This T cell receptor (beta chain) was documented in a study of T cell changes during pregnancy in multiple sclerosis. Profiled with immunoSEQ multiplex PCR; TCRdb holds only in-frame clones, not every one. The table shows more than 45,000 clones, with around 92% occurring only once. The CDR3 has 15 residues. Trimming cost V 3 bases and J 4 bases; bases outside gene matches: 6. Germline lookup yields CDR1 MNHNS and CDR2 SASEGT. The sequencing here drew on CD4+ T cells from peripheral blood mononuclear cells, taken after pregnancy. This clonotype originated in a female donor with multiple sclerosis, enrolled in a pregnancy study. This chain links TRBV6-1 with TRBJ2-3; 8 bases are shared with TRBD2. The CDR3 here is CASSDRGGESDTQYF. CDR3 in DNA: TGTGCCAGCAGTGATCGGGGGGGGGAGTCAGATACGCAGTATTTT.